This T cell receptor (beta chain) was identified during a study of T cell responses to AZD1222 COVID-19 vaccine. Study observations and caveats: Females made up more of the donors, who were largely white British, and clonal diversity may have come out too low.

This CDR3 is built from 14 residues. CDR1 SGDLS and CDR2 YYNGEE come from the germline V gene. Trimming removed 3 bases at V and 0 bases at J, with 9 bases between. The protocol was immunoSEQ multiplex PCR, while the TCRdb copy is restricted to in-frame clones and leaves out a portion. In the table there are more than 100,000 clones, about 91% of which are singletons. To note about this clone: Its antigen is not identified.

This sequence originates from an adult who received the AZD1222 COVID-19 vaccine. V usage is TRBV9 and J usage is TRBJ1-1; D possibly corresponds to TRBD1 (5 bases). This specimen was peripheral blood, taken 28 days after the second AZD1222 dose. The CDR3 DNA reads TGTGCCAGCAGCGCCAGGGCCCTGAACACTGAAGCTTTCTTT. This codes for CASSARALNTEAFF.